The following is a T cell receptor (beta chain) sequence with its context. Its specificity is unknown. This sample was included in a study of OX40 agonist ivuxolimab in advanced cancers. Whole-study context: Ivuxolimab, an agonist antibody against OX40 (CD134), was given to patients. In this trial design, patients received ivuxolimab intravenously at 0.01 to 10 mg/kg every 2 weeks. Overall study findings and caveats: The study found that CD8+ T cells averaged more expanded clones than CD4+.

This CDR3 contains 17 residues. CDR1 and CDR2 (germline): LGHNA, YNFKEQ. Deletions cut 0 bases from V and 2 bases from J, with 15 bases between. Only in-frame clones appear in the TCRdb table, and some are missing; sequencing was by immunoSEQ multiplex PCR. The sample has some 21,000 clones, approximately 71% seen once. Sequencing used CD4+ or CD8+ T cells sorted from blood, obtained in a trial of the OX40 agonist ivuxolimab. This chain links TRBV4-2 with TRBJ2-3, with D hard to call. The sequence was collected from an adult with an advanced solid tumor such as melanoma, head and neck, liver or kidney cancer. The CDR3 DNA follows: TGTGCCAGCAGCCAAGAGAAGGAGTTTCCCCACACAGATACGCAGTATTTT. Protein: CASSQEKEFPHTDTQYF.